This T cell receptor (beta chain) comes out of a study of blood T cell repertoires in COVID-19. Only in-frame clones appear in the TCRdb table, and some are missing; sequencing was by immunoSEQ multiplex PCR. The sample carries some 150,000 clones, approximately 81% recorded once. The TCR was taken from a human donor in a cohort sampled during active COVID-19. Sequences were obtained from peripheral blood.

The CDR3, as DNA: TGTGCCAGCAGTTTGCGGAATGAAAAACTGTTTTTT. The encoded protein is CASSLRNEKLFF. The J gene is TRBJ1-4, the V gene TRBV28; no definite D call. Trimming took 3 bases from V and 5 from J, leaving 4 bases between them. Germline loops: CDR1 MDHEN, CDR2 SYDVKM. This CDR3 has 12 amino acids.